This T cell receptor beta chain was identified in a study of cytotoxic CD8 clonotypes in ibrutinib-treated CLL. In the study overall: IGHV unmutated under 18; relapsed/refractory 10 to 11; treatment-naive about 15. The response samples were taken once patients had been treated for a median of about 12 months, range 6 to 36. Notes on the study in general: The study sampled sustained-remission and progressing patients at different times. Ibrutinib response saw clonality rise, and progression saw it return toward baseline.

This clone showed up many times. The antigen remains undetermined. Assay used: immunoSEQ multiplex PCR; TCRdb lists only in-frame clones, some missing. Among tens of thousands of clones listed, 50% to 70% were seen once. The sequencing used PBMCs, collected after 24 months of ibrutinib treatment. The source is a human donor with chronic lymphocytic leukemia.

Here the CDR3 DNA reads TGTGCCAGCAGTGAATATAGCAATCAGCCCCAGCATTTT. Residues: CASSEYSNQPQHF. The chain employs TRBV25-1 and TRBJ1-5; D ambiguous. The CDR3 consists of 13 residues. Germline CDR1 reads MGHDK; CDR2 reads SYGVNS. Deletions cut 0 bases from V and 0 bases from J, with 0 bases between.